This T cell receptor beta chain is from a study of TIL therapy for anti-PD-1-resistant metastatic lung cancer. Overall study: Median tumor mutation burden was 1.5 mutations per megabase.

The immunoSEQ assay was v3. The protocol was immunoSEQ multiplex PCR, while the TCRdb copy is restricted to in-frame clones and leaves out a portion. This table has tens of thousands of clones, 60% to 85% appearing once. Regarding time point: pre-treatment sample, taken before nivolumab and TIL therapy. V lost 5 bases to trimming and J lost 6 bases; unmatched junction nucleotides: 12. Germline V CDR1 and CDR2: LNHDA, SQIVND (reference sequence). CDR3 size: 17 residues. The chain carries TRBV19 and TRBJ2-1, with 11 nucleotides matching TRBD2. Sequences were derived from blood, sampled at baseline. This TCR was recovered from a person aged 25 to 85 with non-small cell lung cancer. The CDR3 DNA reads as TGTGCCAGTAGTTATCCCCTAACTAGCGGGAGACCCAATGAGCAGTTCTTC. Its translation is CASSYPLTSGRPNEQFF.